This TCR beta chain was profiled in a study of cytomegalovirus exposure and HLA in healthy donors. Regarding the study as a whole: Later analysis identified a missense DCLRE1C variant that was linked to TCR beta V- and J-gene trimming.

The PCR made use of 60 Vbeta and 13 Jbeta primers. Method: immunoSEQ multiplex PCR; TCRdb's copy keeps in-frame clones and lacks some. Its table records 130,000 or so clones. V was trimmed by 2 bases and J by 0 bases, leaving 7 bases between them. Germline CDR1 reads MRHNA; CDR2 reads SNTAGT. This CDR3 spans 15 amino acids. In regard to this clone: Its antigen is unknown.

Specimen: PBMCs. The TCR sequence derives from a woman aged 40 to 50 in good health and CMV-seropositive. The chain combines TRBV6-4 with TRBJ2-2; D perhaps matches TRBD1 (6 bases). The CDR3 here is CASSDGQSNTGELFF. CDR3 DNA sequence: TGTGCCAGCAGTGACGGACAGTCGAACACCGGGGAGCTGTTTTTT.